This T cell receptor (beta chain) appears in the sequencing data of a study of T cell responses to AZD1222 COVID-19 vaccine. The method was immunoSEQ multiplex PCR; TCRdb's version includes in-frame clones alone and lacks a portion of them. This table has around 130,000 clones, 85% to 90% appearing once. Study results and caveats: Donors were largely white British and mainly female; clonal diversity was possibly underestimated. Only a handful of AZD1222 recipients were seropositive at baseline. Among vaccine-associated CD4 TCRs, coverage spanned spike, with dominance at 160-218 and 743-854.

Worth noting for this clone: Its antigen is still unknown.

Germline values: CDR1 SEHNR, CDR2 FQNEAQ (reference sequence). V was shortened by 3 bases and J by 0 bases, with 5 bases between the two germline ends. The CDR3 length is 14 residues. The TCR was taken from an adult who received the AZD1222 COVID-19 vaccine. V is TRBV7-9 and J is TRBJ1-4, with no clear D. This specimen consisted of peripheral blood, obtained 28 days after the second AZD1222 dose. CDR3 bases: TGTGCCAGCAGCTTGTTATCAACTAATGAAAAACTGTTTTTT. Protein: CASSLLSTNEKLFF.